These T cell receptor beta chains were read from a single sample in a study of post-analysis software for immune sequencing data. TCRdb processed the PCR reads anew with MiXCR; each CDR3 protein has one entry. The repertoire holds approximately 730,000 distinct CDR3 sequences, roughly 50% seen once, with approximately 5% in the top ten. Sequenced sample: blood. Receptors were obtained from a girl aged 10 to 17 with multiple sclerosis. Each CDR3 is given with its conserved first and last residue. The order of the fields is CDR3 protein, V gene, J gene.

CDR3 protein: CASSSKPTGPLGEQYF; V gene: TRBV13; J gene: TRBJ2-4
CDR3 protein: CASSQVNRQGAYEQYF; V gene: TRBV4-3; J gene: TRBJ2-7
CDR3 protein: CSVGRDPYEQYF; V gene: TRBV29-1; J gene: TRBJ2-7
CDR3 protein: CSARDTGGPSYNEQYF; V gene: TRBV20-1; J gene: NA
CDR3 protein: CASSLGGQNNQPQHF; V gene: TRBV5-1; J gene: TRBJ1-5
CDR3 protein: CASSHRATGVSYGYTF; V gene: TRBV6-5; J gene: TRBJ1-2
CDR3 protein: CSARQVVLSEQYF; V gene: TRBV20-1; J gene: TRBJ2-7
CDR3 protein: CSASLASGEETQYF; V gene: TRBV20-1; J gene: NA
CDR3 protein: CASSPLKFSWEQYF; V gene: TRBV3-1; J gene: TRBJ2-7
CDR3 protein: CASSVDRDRSGYTF; V gene: TRBV6-5; J gene: TRBJ1-2
CDR3 protein: CSALGTSGSTVPDTQYF; V gene: TRBV20-1; J gene: TRBJ2-3
CDR3 protein: CASSVAPSRQVPDTQYF; V gene: TRBV9; J gene: TRBJ2-3
CDR3 protein: CASSVEASGRIYEQYF; V gene: TRBV9; J gene: TRBJ2-7
CDR3 protein: CASSPRQPNEQFF; V gene: TRBV6-6; J gene: TRBJ2-1
CDR3 protein: CSARAGGQETQYF; V gene: TRBV20-1; J gene: TRBJ2-5
CDR3 protein: CASSRTSAGSYNEQFF; V gene: TRBV6-2/TRBV6-3; J gene: TRBJ2-1
CDR3 protein: CASSFPRTGMRVYEQYF; V gene: TRBV28; J gene: TRBJ2-7
CDR3 protein: CASSRAGSGEQFF; V gene: TRBV25-1; J gene: TRBJ2-1
CDR3 protein: CASSFSGEENEQFF; V gene: TRBV28; J gene: TRBJ2-1
CDR3 protein: CASSFLYRNSPLHF; V gene: TRBV12-3/TRBV12-4; J gene: TRBJ1-6
CDR3 protein: CASSVSGAQETQYF; V gene: TRBV9; J gene: TRBJ2-5
CDR3 protein: CASSYSGRGHGYTF; V gene: TRBV6-5; J gene: TRBJ1-2
CDR3 protein: CASSLMGQSNTEAFF; V gene: TRBV3-1; J gene: TRBJ1-1
CDR3 protein: CASSSRFSTDTQYF; V gene: TRBV12-3/TRBV12-4; J gene: TRBJ2-3
CDR3 protein: CASSPTGWETQYF; V gene: TRBV28; J gene: TRBJ2-5
CDR3 protein: CSAREGTSGSDEQYF; V gene: TRBV20-1; J gene: TRBJ2-7
CDR3 protein: CASSRTSGIYNEQFF; V gene: TRBV11-1; J gene: TRBJ2-1
CDR3 protein: CASSLHRDRVTGTQYF; V gene: TRBV7-2; J gene: TRBJ2-3
CDR3 protein: CASTRDYESGELFF; V gene: TRBV19; J gene: TRBJ2-2
CDR3 protein: CASSQDATSGTSDTQYF; V gene: TRBV4-3; J gene: TRBJ2-3
CDR3 protein: CSARWDTQYF; V gene: TRBV20-1; J gene: TRBJ2-3
CDR3 protein: CSANDGYEQYF; V gene: TRBV20-1; J gene: TRBJ2-7
CDR3 protein: CSVEVGSYEQFF; V gene: TRBV29-1; J gene: TRBJ2-1
CDR3 protein: CASSQPGVGAQPQHF; V gene: TRBV12-3/TRBV12-4; J gene: TRBJ1-5
CDR3 protein: CACSPRGLAGPSTDTQYF; V gene: TRBV3-1; J gene: TRBJ2-3
CDR3 protein: CASSELAGAGTQYF; V gene: TRBV6-1; J gene: TRBJ2-5
CDR3 protein: CRASRDTILNYGYTF; V gene: TRBV20-1; J gene: TRBJ1-2
CDR3 protein: CASSLIGRWTEAFF; V gene: TRBV27; J gene: TRBJ1-1
CDR3 protein: CASSLLDINVYYEQYF; V gene: TRBV11-2; J gene: TRBJ2-7
CDR3 protein: CASTGNSDYGYTF; V gene: TRBV19; J gene: TRBJ1-2
CDR3 protein: CASSWSSSTDTQYF; V gene: TRBV27; J gene: TRBJ2-3
CDR3 protein: CASSVWDSSMADTQYF; V gene: TRBV9; J gene: TRBJ2-3
CDR3 protein: CASSKGAYNEQFF; V gene: TRBV7-3; J gene: TRBJ2-1